A single sample is the source of the 13 T cell receptor beta chains below, sequenced in a study of T cells after yellow fever vaccination. TCRdb passed the 5' RACE reads through MiXCR, listing each CDR3 protein once. The data show approximately 550,000 distinct CDR3 sequences, with less than 20% seen just once and roughly an eighth held by the top ten. Specimen: PBMCs, collected 15 days after the yellow fever booster vaccination. Receptors were obtained from a man under 40 who received the YFV17D yellow fever vaccine.

This clonotype was detected ten times or more. V gene TRBV7-2 combines with J gene TRBJ2-5; no reliable D call. V lost 2 bases to trimming and J lost 3 bases, with 7 bases between them. There are 13 residues in the CDR3. The germline V gene has CDR1 SGHTA and CDR2 FQGNSA. The CDR3 sequence is CASSLNGKETQYF. The DNA of the CDR3 is TGTGCCAGCAGCTTAAACGGAAAAGAGACCCAGTACTTC.

The genes are TRBV12-3 or TRBV12-4 and TRBJ1-2, with D possibly being TRBD1 (6 bases). The germline V and J ends were trimmed by 6 bases and 3 bases, with 11 bases remaining between them. The CDR3 spans 13 residues. Written as DNA, the CDR3 is TGTGCCAGCAGCTCGGACAGAGACTATGGCTACACCTTC. Protein sequence: CASSSDRDYGYTF.

The gene calls are TRBV7-6 and TRBJ2-7, with D possibly being TRBD2 (5 bases). Trimming stripped 2 bases from V and 9 bases from J, with 20 bases between. Germline CDR1 and CDR2: SGHVS and FNYEAQ. The CDR3 contains 15 residues. In nucleotides, the CDR3 is TGTGCCAGCAGCTTATCCCCAGAGCGGTCAGGACCGCAGTACTTC. Translation: CASSLSPERSGPQYF.

The chain has TRBV5-1 and TRBJ2-2, with D possibly TRBD1 on 5 matching bases. This CDR3 is built from 14 residues. V was trimmed by 3 bases and J by 6 bases, leaving 12 bases between them. The germline CDR1 and CDR2 sequences are SGHRS and YFSETQ. CDR3 sequence: CASSSTPGPGELFF. The CDR3 coding sequence is TGCGCCAGCAGCTCCACACCAGGGCCCGGGGAGCTGTTTTTT.

V and J are TRBV29-1 and TRBJ2-3, with D possibly TRBD2 on 5 matching bases. The germline V and J ends were trimmed by 7 bases and 4 bases, with 21 bases remaining between them. The CDR3 is 15 amino acids. Germline CDR1 SQVTM, CDR2 ANQGSEA. CDR3 region: CSALPSFLGADTQYF. The CDR3, as DNA: TGCAGCGCACTTCCTAGCTTTCTCGGGGCAGATACGCAGTATTTT.

This chain connects TRBV5-1 to TRBJ1-1; no firm D call. The CDR3 runs to 17 residues. The V end lost 3 bases, the J end lost 5 bases, and 23 bases lay between the germline ends. The germline gives CDR1 SGHRS, CDR2 YFSETQ. CDR3 bases: TGCGCCAGCAGCTCCCCTGGACTGACCCTAAGGAGAACTGAAGCTTTCTTT. It encodes CASSSPGLTLRRTEAFF.

This clonotype was picked up many times. The gene calls are TRBV2 and TRBJ2-3; D is undetermined. CDR3 length: 13 amino acids. Germline CDR1 is SNHLY and CDR2 is FYNNEI. V dropped 8 bases and J dropped 2 bases, with 11 bases sitting between them. Here the CDR3 reads CASRVSSTDTQYF. CDR3 DNA sequence: TGTGCCAGCCGAGTCTCCTCCACAGATACGCAGTATTTT. Together with reference TRBV2 and TRBJ2-3, the CDR3 gives the full variable domain: EPEVTQTPSHQVTQMGQEVILRCVPISNHLYFYWYRQILGQKVEFLVSFYNNEISEKSEIFDDQFSVERPDGSNFTLKIRSTKLEDSAMYFCASRVSSTDTQYFGPGTRLTVL.

The CDR3: CASNPGTGGALETQYF. The CDR3 nucleotides are TGCGCCAGCAACCCTGGGACAGGGGGCGCGTTAGAGACCCAGTACTTC. The rearrangement uses TRBV4-1 and TRBJ2-5, with 12 bases identical to TRBD1. V lost 7 bases, J lost 4 bases, and 10 bases stayed unmatched. Germline CDR1 reads MGHRA; CDR2 reads YSYEKL. This CDR3 spans 16 amino acids.

In its sample, this clonotype was seen once. One junction end disagrees with the germline gene, perhaps due to a read error. The V and J genes are TRBV7-9 and TRBJ2-1; 10 bases line up with TRBD2. In germline, CDR1 is SEHNR, CDR2 FQNEAQ (reference sequence). CDR3 length: 14 residues. The CDR3 bases are TGTGCCAGCAGCCTAGCGGGAGTTCACAATGAGCAGTTCTTC. Translation gives CASSLAGVHNEQFF.

This chain links TRBV6-5 with TRBJ2-7, with no clear D. V lost 4 bases, J lost 6 bases, and 10 bases lay in between. Germline CDR1 and CDR2: MNHEY and SVGAGI. The CDR3 contains 12 residues. CDR3 loop: CASSSNTGEQYF. CDR3 nucleotides: TGTGCCAGCAGTTCTAATACGGGCGAGCAGTACTTC.

The chain couples TRBV6-5 to TRBJ2-3; unclear D gene. Trimming stripped 4 bases from V and 5 bases from J, with 7 bases between. This CDR3 is 12 amino acids long. Germline assignment: CDR1 MNHEY and CDR2 SVGAGI. The CDR3: CASSSYKDTQYF. CDR3 in DNA: TGTGCCAGCAGTTCTTATAAAGATACGCAGTATTTT.

CDR3 region: CASSLGTSGMSQETQYF. The CDR3 DNA reads as TGTGCCAGCAGCTTAGGGACTAGCGGGATGAGTCAAGAGACCCAGTACTTC. The chain couples TRBV7-2 to TRBJ2-5; 12 bases map to TRBD2. The CDR3 runs to 17 residues. Per the germline V gene, CDR1 is SGHTA and CDR2 is FQGNSA. Losses at the gene ends were 1 base for V and 2 bases for J; bases not matched to a gene: 5. The whole variable domain, filled in from reference TRBV7-2 and TRBJ2-5, reads GAGVSQSPSNKVTEKGKDVELRCDPISGHTALYWYRQSLGQGLEFLIYFQGNSAPDKSGLPSDRFSAERTGGSVSTLTIQRTQQEDSAVYLCASSLGTSGMSQETQYFGPGTRLLVL.

This clonotype was found a few times. The chain uses TRBV6-5 and TRBJ2-1, with a possible D match to TRBD1 (6 bases). V lost 0 bases to trimming and J lost 4 bases, with 10 bases between them. The CDR3 totals 15 residues. Looked up from germline, CDR1 is MNHEY and CDR2 is SVGAGI. Written as DNA, the CDR3 is TGTGCCAGCAGTTACTCTGACAGGCGATACAATGAGCAGTTCTTC. This encodes CASSYSDRRYNEQFF.